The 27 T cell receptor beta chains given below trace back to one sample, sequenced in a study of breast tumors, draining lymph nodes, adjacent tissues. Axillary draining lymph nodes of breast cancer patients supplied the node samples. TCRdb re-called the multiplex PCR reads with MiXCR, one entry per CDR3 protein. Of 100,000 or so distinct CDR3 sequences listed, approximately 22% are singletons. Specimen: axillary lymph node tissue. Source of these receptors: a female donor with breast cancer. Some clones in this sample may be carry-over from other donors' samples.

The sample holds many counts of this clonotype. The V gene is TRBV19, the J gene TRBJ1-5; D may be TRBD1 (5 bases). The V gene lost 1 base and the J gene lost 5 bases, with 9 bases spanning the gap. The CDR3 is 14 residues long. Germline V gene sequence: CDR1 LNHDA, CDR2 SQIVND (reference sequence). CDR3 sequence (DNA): TGTGCCAGTAGTATAGCCAGGGCCGATCAGCCCCAGCATTTT. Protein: CASSIARADQPQHF.

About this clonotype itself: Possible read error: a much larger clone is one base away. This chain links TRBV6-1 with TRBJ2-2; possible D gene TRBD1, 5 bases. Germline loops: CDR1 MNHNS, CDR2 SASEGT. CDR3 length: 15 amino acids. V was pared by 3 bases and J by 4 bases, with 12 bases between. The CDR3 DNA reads TGTGCCAGCAGTGAGACAGAGGCGCTCACCGGGGAGCTGTTTTTT. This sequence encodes CASSETEALTGELFF.

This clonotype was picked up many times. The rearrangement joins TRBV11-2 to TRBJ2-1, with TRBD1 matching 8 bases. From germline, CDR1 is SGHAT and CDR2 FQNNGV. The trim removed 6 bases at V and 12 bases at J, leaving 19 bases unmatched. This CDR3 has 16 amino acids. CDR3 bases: TGTGCCAGCAGTCTTACATCCGGGACAGGACGGGGGCTGCAGTTCTTC. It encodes CASSLTSGTGRGLQFF.

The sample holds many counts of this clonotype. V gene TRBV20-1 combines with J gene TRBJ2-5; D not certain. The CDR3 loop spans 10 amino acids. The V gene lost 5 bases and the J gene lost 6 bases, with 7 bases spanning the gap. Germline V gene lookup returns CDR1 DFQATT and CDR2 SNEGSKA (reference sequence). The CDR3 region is CSAPLQTQYF. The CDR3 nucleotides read TGCAGTGCTCCATTACAGACCCAGTACTTC.

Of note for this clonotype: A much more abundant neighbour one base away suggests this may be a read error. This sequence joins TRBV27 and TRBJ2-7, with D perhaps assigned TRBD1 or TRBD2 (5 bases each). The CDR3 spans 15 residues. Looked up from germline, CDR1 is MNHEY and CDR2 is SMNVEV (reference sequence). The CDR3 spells CASSAYGTATYGQYF. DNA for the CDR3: TGTGCCAGCAGTGCCTACGGGACCGCGACCTACGGGCAGTACTTC.

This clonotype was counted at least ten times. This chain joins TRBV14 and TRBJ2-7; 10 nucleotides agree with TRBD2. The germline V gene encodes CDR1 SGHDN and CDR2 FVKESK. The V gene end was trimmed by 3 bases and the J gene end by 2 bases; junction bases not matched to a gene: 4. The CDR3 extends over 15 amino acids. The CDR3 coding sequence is TGTGCCAGCAGCCATACTAGCGGGAACCCCTACGAGCAGTACTTC. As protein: CASSHTSGNPYEQYF.

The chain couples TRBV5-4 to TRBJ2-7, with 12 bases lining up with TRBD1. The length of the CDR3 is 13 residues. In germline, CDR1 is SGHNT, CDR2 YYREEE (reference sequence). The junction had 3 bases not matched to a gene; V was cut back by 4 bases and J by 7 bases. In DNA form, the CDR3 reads TGTGCCAGCAGCCGGGACAGGGGGCGTGAGCAGTACTTC. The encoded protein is CASSRDRGREQYF.

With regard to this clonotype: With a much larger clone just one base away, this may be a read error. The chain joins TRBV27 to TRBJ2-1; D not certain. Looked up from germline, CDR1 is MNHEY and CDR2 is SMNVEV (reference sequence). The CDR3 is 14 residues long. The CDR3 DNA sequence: TGTGCCAGCAGTTTTTTCATGGCCTACAATGGGCAGTTCTTC. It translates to CASSFFMAYNGQFF.

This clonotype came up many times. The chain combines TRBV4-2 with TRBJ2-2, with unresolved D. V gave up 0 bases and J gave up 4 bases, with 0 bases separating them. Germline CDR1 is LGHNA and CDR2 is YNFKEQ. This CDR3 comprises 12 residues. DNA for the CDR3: TGTGCCAGCAGCCAAGACACCGGGGAGCTGTTTTTT. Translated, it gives CASSQDTGELFF.

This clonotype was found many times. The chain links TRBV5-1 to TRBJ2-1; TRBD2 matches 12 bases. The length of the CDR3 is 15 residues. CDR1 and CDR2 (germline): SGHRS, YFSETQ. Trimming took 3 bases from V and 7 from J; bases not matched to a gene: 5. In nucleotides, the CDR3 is TGCGCCAGCAGCTCACTAGCGGGGGGCGGGAATGAGCAGTTCTTC. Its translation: CASSSLAGGGNEQFF. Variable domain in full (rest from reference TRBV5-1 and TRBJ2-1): KAGVTQTPRYLIKTRGQQVTLSCSPISGHRSVSWYQQTPGQGLQFLFEYFSETQRNKGNFPGRFSGRQFSNSRSEMNVSTLELGDSALYLCASSSLAGGGNEQFFGPGTRLTVL.

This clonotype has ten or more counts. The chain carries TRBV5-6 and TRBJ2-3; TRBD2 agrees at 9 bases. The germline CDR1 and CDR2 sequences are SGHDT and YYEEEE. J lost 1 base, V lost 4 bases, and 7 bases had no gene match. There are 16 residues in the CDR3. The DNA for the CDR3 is TGTGCCAGCAGCCCCTGGAGGACTAGCGGCACAGATACGCAGTATTTT. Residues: CASSPWRTSGTDTQYF.

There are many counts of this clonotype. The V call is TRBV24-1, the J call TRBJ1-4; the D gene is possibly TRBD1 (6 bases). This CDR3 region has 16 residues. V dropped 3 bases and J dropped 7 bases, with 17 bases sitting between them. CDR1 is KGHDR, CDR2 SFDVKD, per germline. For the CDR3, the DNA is TGTGCCACCAGTGATCACCCCGGCAGGGGAGGTGAAAAACTGTTTTTT. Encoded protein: CATSDHPGRGGEKLFF.

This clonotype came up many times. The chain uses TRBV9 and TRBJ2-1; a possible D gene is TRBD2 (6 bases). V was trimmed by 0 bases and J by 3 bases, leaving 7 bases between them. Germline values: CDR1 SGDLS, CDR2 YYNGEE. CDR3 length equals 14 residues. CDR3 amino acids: CASSVAGDYNEQFF. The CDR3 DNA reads TGTGCCAGCAGCGTAGCGGGGGACTACAATGAGCAGTTCTTC.

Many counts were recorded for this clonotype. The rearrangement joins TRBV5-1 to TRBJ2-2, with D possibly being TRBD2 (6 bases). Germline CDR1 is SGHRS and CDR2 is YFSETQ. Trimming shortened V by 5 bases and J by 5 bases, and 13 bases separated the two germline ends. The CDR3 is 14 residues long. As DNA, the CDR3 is TGCGCCAGCAGAGGAGCTAGCGTAACCGGGGAGCTGTTTTTT. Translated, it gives CASRGASVTGELFF.

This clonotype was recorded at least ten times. The CDR3 spells CATGGAPTNEKLFF. The CDR3 DNA sequence: TGTGCCACCGGGGGGGCTCCAACTAATGAAAAACTGTTTTTT. The V gene is TRBV24-1, the J gene TRBJ1-4; a possible D gene is TRBD1 (6 bases). Germline V gene data show CDR1 as KGHDR and CDR2 as SFDVKD. This CDR3 is built from 14 residues. V was cut by 9 bases and J by 0 bases, with 10 bases left in between.

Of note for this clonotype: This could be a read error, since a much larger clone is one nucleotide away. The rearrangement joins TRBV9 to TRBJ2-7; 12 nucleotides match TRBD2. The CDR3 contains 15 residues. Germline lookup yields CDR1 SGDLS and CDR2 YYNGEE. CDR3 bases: TGTGCCAGCAGCGTGGGGACTAGCGGGCCCTACGAGCAGTGCTTC. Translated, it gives CASSVGTSGPYEQCF.

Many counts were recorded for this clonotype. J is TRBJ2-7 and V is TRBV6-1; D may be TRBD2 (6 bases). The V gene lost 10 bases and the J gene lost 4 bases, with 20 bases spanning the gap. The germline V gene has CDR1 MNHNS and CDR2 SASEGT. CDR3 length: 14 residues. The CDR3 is CAIRVGGWRYEQYF. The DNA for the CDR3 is TGTGCCATCCGAGTGGGAGGTTGGAGGTACGAGCAGTACTTC.

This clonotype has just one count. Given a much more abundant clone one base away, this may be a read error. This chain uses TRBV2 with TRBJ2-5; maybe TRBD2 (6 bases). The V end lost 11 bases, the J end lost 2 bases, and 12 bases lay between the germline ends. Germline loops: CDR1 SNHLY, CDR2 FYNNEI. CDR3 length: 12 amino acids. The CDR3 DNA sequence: TGTGCCGGTGGAGGGTGGCAAGAGACCCAGTACTTC. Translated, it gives CAGGGWQETQYF. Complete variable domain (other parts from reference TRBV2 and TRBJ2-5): EPEVTQTPSHQVTQMGQEVILRCVPISNHLYFYWYRQILGQKVEFLVSFYNNEISEKSEIFDDQFSVERPDGSNFTLKIRSTKLEDSAMYFCAGGGWQETQYFGPGTRLLVL.

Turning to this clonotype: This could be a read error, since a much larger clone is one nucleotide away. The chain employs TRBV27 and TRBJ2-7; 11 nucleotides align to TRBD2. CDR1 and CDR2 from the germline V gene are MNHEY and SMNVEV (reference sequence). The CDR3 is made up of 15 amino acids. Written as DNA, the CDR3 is TGTGCCAGCAGTTCTAGGCGTAGCGGGAGGGACGACCAGTACTTC. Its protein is CASSSRRSGRDDQYF.

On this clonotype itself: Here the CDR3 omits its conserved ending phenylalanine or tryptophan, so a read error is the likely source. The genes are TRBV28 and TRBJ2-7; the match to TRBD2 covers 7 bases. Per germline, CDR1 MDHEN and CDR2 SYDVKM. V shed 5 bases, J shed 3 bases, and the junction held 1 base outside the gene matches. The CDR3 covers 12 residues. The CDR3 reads CASSPGGYEQYL. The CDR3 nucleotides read TGTGCCAGCAGTCCGGGGGGCTACGAGCAGTACCTC.

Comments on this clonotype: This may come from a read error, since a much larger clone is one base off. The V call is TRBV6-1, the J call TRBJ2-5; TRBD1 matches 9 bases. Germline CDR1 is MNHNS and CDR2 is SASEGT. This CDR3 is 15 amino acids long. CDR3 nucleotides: TGTGCCAGCAGTGGTTGGACAGGGGCCCAAGAGACCCAGCACTTC. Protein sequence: CASSGWTGAQETQHF.

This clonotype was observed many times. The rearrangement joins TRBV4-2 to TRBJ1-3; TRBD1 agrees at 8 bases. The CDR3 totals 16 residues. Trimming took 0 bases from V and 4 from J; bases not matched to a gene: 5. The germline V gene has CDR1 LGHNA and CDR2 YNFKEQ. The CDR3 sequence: CASSQEWTGNGNTIYF. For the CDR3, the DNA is TGTGCCAGCAGCCAAGAATGGACAGGGAACGGAAACACCATATATTTT.

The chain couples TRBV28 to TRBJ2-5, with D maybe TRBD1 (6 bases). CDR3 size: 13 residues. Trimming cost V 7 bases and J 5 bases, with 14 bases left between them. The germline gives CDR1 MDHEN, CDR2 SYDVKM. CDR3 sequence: CASNNAGDETQYF. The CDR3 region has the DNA TGTGCCAGCAATAACGCAGGGGATGAGACCCAGTACTTC.

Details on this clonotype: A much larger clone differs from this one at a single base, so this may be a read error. The CDR3 nucleotides read TGTGCCACCAGTGATTTTCCGAGACAGGGAGGCTACACCTTC. Its protein is CATSDFPRQGGYTF. The V call is TRBV24-1, the J call TRBJ1-2, with TRBD1 matching over 7 bases. There are 14 residues in the CDR3. From germline, CDR1 is KGHDR and CDR2 SFDVKD. V trimming: 1 base; J trimming: 8 bases; junction bases outside the gene matches: 6.

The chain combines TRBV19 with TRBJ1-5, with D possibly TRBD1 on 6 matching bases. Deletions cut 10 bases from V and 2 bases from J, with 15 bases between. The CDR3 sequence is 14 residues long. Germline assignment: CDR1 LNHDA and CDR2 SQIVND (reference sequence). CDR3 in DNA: TGTGCCACCACAAAACAGGGCGGCAATCAGCCCCAGCATTTT. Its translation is CATTKQGGNQPQHF.

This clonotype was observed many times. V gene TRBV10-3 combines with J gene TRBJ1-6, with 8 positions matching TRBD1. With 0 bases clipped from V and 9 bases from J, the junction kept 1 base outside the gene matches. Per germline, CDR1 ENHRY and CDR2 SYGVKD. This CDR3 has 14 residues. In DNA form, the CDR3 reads TGTGCCATCAGTGAGTCACAGGGGGGTTCACCCCTCCACTTT. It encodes CAISESQGGSPLHF.

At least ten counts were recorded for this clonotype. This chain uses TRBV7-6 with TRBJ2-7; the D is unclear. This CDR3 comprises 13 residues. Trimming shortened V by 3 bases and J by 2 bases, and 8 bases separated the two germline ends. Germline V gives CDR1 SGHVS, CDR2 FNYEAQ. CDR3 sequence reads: CASSFGRTYEQYF. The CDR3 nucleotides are TGTGCCAGCAGCTTTGGGCGGACCTACGAGCAGTACTTC.